This TCR beta chain was sequenced during a study of blood T cell repertoires in COVID-19. Study-wide background: Two negative PCRs, clearance, or symptom resolution characterized the recovered Cohort 3 donors.

The ends were cut back, 2 bases at V and 12 bases at J, with 17 bases in the middle. Germline CDR1 SGHDN, CDR2 FVKESK. This CDR3 spans 13 amino acids. In the original processing: Reference gene primer amplification in the assay estimated nucleated cell counts. Sequencing was performed with immunoSEQ multiplex PCR; in TCRdb, only in-frame clones are kept and a portion is missing. That table gives V, J and clone size, and the DNA gave D and trimming. This sample has some 190,000 clones, with 86% found just once. This rearrangement joins TRBV14 to TRBJ2-7; D gene ambiguous. The TCR originated in a woman between 35 and 50 years old in a cohort exposed to, infected with or recovered from COVID-19 (not recorded which). Sequencing was performed on PBMCs or T cells enriched from blood (not recorded which). The CDR3 spells CASSQLAGQQAYF. DNA for the CDR3: TGTGCCAGCAGCCAACTCGCAGGCCAGCAAGCGTACTTC.